This T cell receptor beta chain was obtained from a study of blood T cell repertoires in COVID-19. On the study more broadly: Samples of COVID-19 (acute and convalescent) were obtained from the United States, Italy and Spain. Sample material is recorded as cDNA or gDNA derived from T cells, B-cell-depleted T cells, or PBMCs.

In the authors' methods: Nucleated cell number was recorded as an estimate derived from reference gene primer amplification. Only in-frame clones appear in the TCRdb table, and some are missing; sequencing was by immunoSEQ multiplex PCR. The D gene and trimming were derived from the DNA, and the V and J assignments and clone size from that table. The data hold under 350,000 clones, with approximately 87% observed a single time. This receptor was identified in a man aged 60 to 75 who had recovered from COVID-19. Sequenced: peripheral blood.

CDR3 in amino acids: CASSDPGSGQPQHF. In nucleotides, the CDR3 is TGTGCCAGCAGTGACCCAGGGAGCGGGCAGCCCCAGCATTTT. The chain recombines TRBV6-1 with TRBJ1-5, with a tentative D call TRBD1 (5 bases). Deletions cut 3 bases from V and 7 bases from J, with 13 bases between. This CDR3 region has 14 residues. Germline V gene sequence: CDR1 MNHNS, CDR2 SASEGT.